Below are 27 T cell receptor beta chains sequenced from a single sample in a study of human T cells and chemical hapten exposure. The time point here: pre-sensitization, week 0. Treatment reported: therapeutic diphenylcyclopropenone sensitization with weekly scalp DPC. TCRdb recomputed calls from the RACE reads with MiXCR, one row per CDR3 protein. The top ten clones hold 2% to 3% of a sample with around 260,000 distinct CDR3 sequences, about 9% of them seen once. The sequenced sample was whole blood, obtained in connection with sensitization to the hapten diphenylcyclopropenone (DPC). The receptors stem from a woman aged 40 to 50 with alopecia areata. Some clones in this sample may be carry-over from other donors' samples.

This clonotype was seen ten or more times. The chain employs TRBV6-2 or TRBV6-3 and TRBJ1-1; perhaps TRBD1 as D (6 bases). Germline-derived CDR1 and CDR2 are MNHEY and SVGEGT. Trimming left V 6 bases short and J 3 bases short, with 14 bases between. The CDR3 is made up of 14 amino acids. In DNA form, the CDR3 reads TGTGCCAGCAGAGTTTCGGGGGGCCACACTGAAGCTTTCTTT. Its protein product is CASRVSGGHTEAFF.

The V gene is TRBV9, the J gene TRBJ1-2, with TRBD1 matching over 8 bases. The length of the CDR3 is 16 residues. The junction had 12 bases not matched to a gene; V was cut back by 4 bases and J by 4 bases. Germline CDR1 reads SGDLS; CDR2 reads YYNGEE. Written as DNA, the CDR3 is TGTGCCAGCAGCAGACAACCGGGACAGGAGGGCTATGGCTACACCTTC. As protein: CASSRQPGQEGYGYTF.

This clonotype has more than one count but fewer than ten. The V gene is TRBV18, the J gene TRBJ2-1; D might be TRBD1 or TRBD2, each matching 6 bases. Trimming stripped 1 base from V and 8 bases from J, with 12 bases between. The CDR3 length is 14 residues. Per germline, CDR1 KGHSH and CDR2 LQKENI. The CDR3 bases are TGTGCCAGCTCACCACAATGGGGGGCGGATGAGCAGTTCTTC. Translated, it gives CASSPQWGADEQFF. The full variable domain, rest sourced from reference TRBV18 and TRBJ2-1, is NAGVMQNPRHLVRRRGQEARLRCSPMKGHSHVYWYRQLPEEGLKFMVYLQKENIIDESGMPKERFSAEFPKEGPSILRIQQVVRGDSAAYFCASSPQWGADEQFFGPGTRLTVL.

This clonotype was detected many times. The chain uses TRBV11-2 and TRBJ1-1; D remains unclear. The CDR3 spans 16 residues. The V end was cut by 0 bases, the J end by 0 bases, with 11 bases between. Per germline, CDR1 SGHAT and CDR2 FQNNGV. DNA of the CDR3: TGTGCCAGCAGCTTAGATAGCGCACGGATGAACACTGAAGCTTTCTTT. Residues: CASSLDSARMNTEAFF.

This clonotype occurred a few times. The V gene is TRBV20-1, the J gene TRBJ2-1, with D unclear. This CDR3 has 11 amino acids. Germline assignment: CDR1 DFQATT and CDR2 SNEGSKA (reference sequence). Deletions cut 0 bases from V and 10 bases from J, with 7 bases between. The CDR3 spells CSARDPPEQFF. The CDR3 nucleotides read TGCAGTGCTAGAGATCCCCCAGAGCAGTTCTTC.

This clonotype was counted only a few times. The genes are TRBV5-1 and TRBJ1-2, with a tentative D call TRBD1 (5 bases). V shed 0 bases and J shed 5 bases, with 11 bases lying between them. This CDR3 is 14 amino acids long. In germline, CDR1 is SGHRS, CDR2 YFSETQ. In DNA form, the CDR3 reads TGCGCCAGCAGCTTGGCTCCAGGGCCATATGGCTACACCTTC. Translated, it gives CASSLAPGPYGYTF.

This clonotype is medium-sized within its sample. The V and J genes are TRBV11-1 and TRBJ1-2, with D possibly matching TRBD1 (6 bases). V was cut by 1 base and J by 4 bases, with 7 bases left in between. There are 13 residues in the CDR3. Per germline, CDR1 SGHAT and CDR2 FQDESV (reference sequence). The DNA of the CDR3 is TGTGCCAGCAGCTTAGAAGGGGGCTATGGCTACACCTTC. Its protein product is CASSLEGGYGYTF.

The chain joins TRBV3-1 to TRBJ2-5; the D is unclear. The CDR3 is made up of 14 amino acids. Trimming took off 0 bases at V and 2 bases at J, with 7 bases between the two ends. Per germline, CDR1 LGHDT and CDR2 YNNKEL (reference sequence). The CDR3 DNA sequence: TGTGCCAGCAGCCAAGAGGGCCTTCAAGAGACCCAGTACTTC. Amino acid sequence: CASSQEGLQETQYF.

CDR3 nucleotides: TGTGCCAGCAGCTTCGCCGGTACCTACGAGCAGTACTTC. It specifies CASSFAGTYEQYF. This chain joins TRBV7-9 and TRBJ2-7; D is undetermined. Germline values: CDR1 SEHNR, CDR2 FQNEAQ (reference sequence). The CDR3 runs to 13 residues. With 3 bases removed from V and 2 bases from J, the gap between germline ends came to 8 bases.

The chain carries TRBV18 and TRBJ2-7; D is uncertain. V was clipped by 0 bases and J by 0 bases, with 6 bases between them. This CDR3 is 14 amino acids long. Germline V CDR1 and CDR2: KGHSH, LQKENI. This CDR3 is CASSPPGRSYEQYF. As DNA, the CDR3 is TGTGCCAGCTCACCACCAGGCCGCTCCTACGAGCAGTACTTC.

The CDR3 spells CSARGTSGTDTQYF. CDR3 bases: TGCAGTGCTAGAGGGACTAGCGGTACAGATACGCAGTATTTT. This chain uses TRBV20-1 with TRBJ2-3; TRBD2 agrees at 10 bases. V shed 1 base and J 3 bases; nucleotides not matched to a gene: 1. The germline V gene has CDR1 DFQATT and CDR2 SNEGSKA (reference sequence). The CDR3 runs to 14 residues.

The sample holds a few counts of this clonotype. This chain uses TRBV7-9 with TRBJ2-7; D ambiguous. The CDR3 extends over 14 amino acids. V was trimmed by 5 bases and J by 0 bases, leaving 11 bases between them. Germline CDR1 is SEHNR and CDR2 is FQNEAQ (reference sequence). CDR3 in DNA: TGTGCCAGCAGCACGACGGCATCCTCCTACGAGCAGTACTTC. Translated: CASSTTASSYEQYF. Combining the CDR3 with reference TRBV7-9 and TRBJ2-7 gives the whole variable domain DTGVSQNPRHKITKRGQNVTFRCDPISEHNRLYWYRQTLGQGPEFLTYFQNEAQLEKSRLLSDRFSAERPKGSFSTLEIQRTEQGDSAMYLCASSTTASSYEQYFGPGTRLTVT.

This clonotype has a count of ten or more. The chain couples TRBV29-1 to TRBJ1-2, with 9 bases that match TRBD1. The CDR3 consists of 14 residues. CDR1 and CDR2 from the germline V gene are SQVTM and ANQGSEA. Trimming at V came to 7 bases and at J to 5 bases, leaving 11 bases not matched to a gene. CDR3 in DNA: TGCAGCGCCGCCGTGGACAGGGGTAGATATGGCTACACCTTC. It translates to CSAAVDRGRYGYTF.

This sequence joins TRBV15 and TRBJ2-5, with 9 positions matching TRBD1. CDR3 length equals 15 residues. V lost 6 bases, J lost 5 bases, and 10 bases stayed unmatched. Germline V gene sequence: CDR1 LNHNV, CDR2 YYDKDF (reference sequence). The CDR3 coding sequence is TGTGCCACCAGTCCCAGGGTGACAGGGGGTGAGACCCAGTACTTC. Translation: CATSPRVTGGETQYF.

On this clonotype: The junction and the germline gene differ at one end; a read error may be behind it. The chain has TRBV2 and TRBJ2-4; 10 bases are a match to TRBD1. Per germline, CDR1 SNHLY and CDR2 FYNNEI. This CDR3 has 15 amino acids. CDR3 bases: TGTGCCAGCAGTCAATCCGGGACAGGGGTTGTGGCGGGCATCTTC. Translation gives CASSQSGTGVVAGIF.

This chain joins TRBV15 and TRBJ1-2, with a tentative D call TRBD1 (5 bases). CDR1 LNHNV and CDR2 YYDKDF come from the germline V gene (reference sequence). V lost 0 bases to trimming and J lost 7 bases, with 9 bases between them. This CDR3 region has 13 residues. The CDR3 reads CATSREGERGYTF. The CDR3 DNA follows: TGTGCCACCAGCAGAGAGGGGGAACGTGGCTACACCTTC.

In its sample, this clonotype was seen many times. The chain combines TRBV4-1 with TRBJ1-3; 7 bases fit TRBD1. Germline loops: CDR1 MGHRA, CDR2 YSYEKL. This CDR3 comprises 17 residues. With 2 bases clipped from V and 0 bases from J, the junction kept 7 bases outside the gene matches. The CDR3 bases are TGCGCCAGCAGCCAACCTACCGGGACAGTCTCTGGAAACACCATATATTTT. It translates to CASSQPTGTVSGNTIYF.

This clonotype was seen a few times. The chain is built from TRBV7-6 and TRBJ2-1; D not certain. The germline gives CDR1 SGHVS, CDR2 FNYEAQ. CDR3 length equals 15 residues. V shed 5 bases and J shed 0 bases, with 11 bases lying between them. The CDR3 sequence: CASSPFRSSYNEQFF. In DNA form, the CDR3 reads TGTGCCAGCAGCCCCTTCAGGAGCTCCTACAATGAGCAGTTCTTC.

This clonotype was recorded at least ten times. The rearrangement links TRBV7-2 to TRBJ1-1, with D unclear. The V and J ends lost 5 bases and 5 bases respectively, with 18 bases between them. CDR3 length: 15 amino acids. Germline CDR1 SGHTA, CDR2 FQGNSA. CDR3 protein: CASSPPWRGSTEAFF. CDR3 sequence (DNA): TGTGCCAGCAGCCCACCATGGCGGGGAAGTACTGAAGCTTTCTTT. Drawing the rest from reference TRBV7-2 and TRBJ1-1, the complete variable domain is GAGVSQSPSNKVTEKGKDVELRCDPISGHTALYWYRQSLGQGLEFLIYFQGNSAPDKSGLPSDRFSAERTGGSVSTLTIQRTQQEDSAVYLCASSPPWRGSTEAFFGQGTRLTVV.

This clonotype was recorded many times. This sequence joins TRBV7-9 and TRBJ2-5; either TRBD1 or TRBD2 may fit D (5 bases each). Germline V CDR1 and CDR2: SEHNR, FQNEAQ (reference sequence). V dropped 3 bases and J dropped 1 base, with 6 bases sitting between them. This CDR3 is built from 13 residues. Written as DNA, the CDR3 is TGTGCCAGCAGCTTTGGGGGCCAAGAGACCCAGTACTTC. Amino acid sequence: CASSFGGQETQYF.

The V and J genes are TRBV11-2 and TRBJ2-5; TRBD2 might be the D (6 bases). The CDR3 loop spans 16 amino acids. In germline, CDR1 is SGHAT, CDR2 FQNNGV. V shed 5 bases and J shed 1 base, with 17 bases lying between them. The CDR3 protein is CASSRWSAGGQETQYF. DNA for the CDR3: TGTGCCAGCAGCCGATGGTCGGCCGGGGGCCAAGAGACCCAGTACTTC.

This clonotype was counted between two and nine times. The chain uses TRBV3-1 and TRBJ1-2, with no clear D. Germline CDR1 and CDR2: LGHDT and YNNKEL (reference sequence). V lost 1 base and J 2 bases, leaving 8 bases between the germline ends. CDR3 length: 14 residues. Here the CDR3 DNA reads TGTGCCAGCAGCCAAGTTCAGACGAACTATGGCTACACCTTC. This translates into CASSQVQTNYGYTF.

This chain links TRBV24-1 with TRBJ2-7, with 7 bases identical to TRBD1. Germline V lookup: CDR1 KGHDR, CDR2 SFDVKD. This CDR3 comprises 14 residues. Germline trimming cut 6 bases from V and 2 bases from J; bases unmatched to any gene: 6. The CDR3 DNA follows: TGTGCCACCAGTTGGGGACAGTGGACCTACGAGCAGTACTTC. It codes for CATSWGQWTYEQYF.

The genes are TRBV4-2 and TRBJ1-1, with a weak D call TRBD1 (6 bases). Germline values: CDR1 LGHNA, CDR2 YNFKEQ. V was pared by 0 bases and J by 5 bases, with 13 bases between. The CDR3 sequence is 15 residues long. CDR3 in DNA: TGTGCCAGCAGCCAAGATCGGGGGGCGCGTACTGAAGCTTTCTTT. Its protein is CASSQDRGARTEAFF.

This chain joins TRBV5-6 and TRBJ2-2; tentatively, D is TRBD2 (6 bases). The CDR3 runs 13 residues. CDR1 and CDR2 (germline): SGHDT, YYEEEE. V was pared by 7 bases and J by 7 bases, with 14 bases between. CDR3 protein: CASLLRGSGELFF. The CDR3 DNA reads TGTGCCAGCCTACTCCGGGGGAGCGGGGAGCTGTTTTTT.

This clonotype was detected many times. The chain joins TRBV20-1 to TRBJ2-7; perhaps TRBD2 as D (5 bases). The CDR3 has 14 residues. V was trimmed by 3 bases and J by 5 bases, leaving 17 bases between them. Germline V gives CDR1 DFQATT, CDR2 SNEGSKA (reference sequence). The CDR3 sequence is CSAREEMTGDEQYF. The CDR3 DNA follows: TGCAGTGCTAGGGAGGAGATGACCGGGGACGAGCAGTACTTC.

The gene calls are TRBV18 and TRBJ2-1; D uncertain. Trimming removed 2 bases at V and 11 bases at J, with 7 bases between. The CDR3 sequence is 11 residues long. From germline, CDR1 is KGHSH and CDR2 LQKENI. Written as DNA, the CDR3 is TGTGCCAGCTCACCAGATGAGAAGCAGTTCTTC. Translating it yields CASSPDEKQFF.